Listed below are T cell receptor beta chains from one sample, sequenced in a study of human T cells and chemical hapten exposure. In TCRdb, the RACE reads were re-called with MiXCR into one record per CDR3 protein. The sample includes roughly 260,000 distinct CDR3 sequences, about 8.1% of them seen just once. The input for sequencing was whole blood, taken in connection with sensitization to the hapten diphenylcyclopropenone (DPC). These receptors all stem from a woman aged 40 to 55 with alopecia areata. Some clones in this sample may be carry-over from other donors' samples. Both conserved end residues are part of each CDR3. Each record gives: D gene, J gene, clone size, V gene, CDR3 protein, CDR3 DNA. D genes are given only for firm matches. Clone size is stated in some rows and not others, as once, few, many or a class when expanded.

D: -; J: TRBJ1-5; size: many; V: TRBV25-1; CDR3: CASLRQHQPQHF; DNA: TGTGCCAGCTTAAGACAGCATCAGCCCCAGCATTTT
D: -; J: TRBJ2-2; size: -; V: TRBV20-1; CDR3: CSASLNSGTGELFF; DNA: TGCAGTGCTAGCTTAAATAGCGGCACCGGGGAGCTGTTTTTT
D: -; J: TRBJ2-3; size: many; V: TRBV9; CDR3: CASSVQGSTDTQYF; DNA: TGTGCCAGCAGCGTGCAGGGTAGCACAGATACGCAGTATTTT
D: -; J: TRBJ1-1; size: -; V: TRBV12-3/TRBV12-4; CDR3: CACSRGAIGTEAFF; DNA: TGTGCCTGTTCGCGGGGGGCGATCGGCACTGAAGCTTTCTTT
D: -; J: TRBJ1-3; size: many; V: TRBV28; CDR3: CASSFRRNDGNTIYF; DNA: TGTGCCAGCAGTTTTAGGAGAAACGATGGAAACACCATATATTTT
D: -; J: TRBJ2-7; size: -; V: TRBV20-1; CDR3: CSARESSTYEQYF; DNA: TGCAGTGCTAGAGAGAGTTCCACCTACGAGCAGTACTTC
D: -; J: TRBJ1-4; size: -; V: TRBV24-1; CDR3: CATSDPYLDSNATNEKLFF; DNA: TGTGCCACCAGTGATCCCTATCTTGACAGTAACGCAACTAATGAAAAACTGTTTTTT
D: -; J: TRBJ1-2; size: -; V: TRBV3-1; CDR3: CASSQVGGNGYTF; DNA: TGTGCCAGCAGCCAAGTCGGAGGGAATGGCTACACCTTC
D: TRBD2; J: TRBJ2-5; size: -; V: TRBV5-1; CDR3: CASSSTSGQETQYF; DNA: TGCGCCAGCAGCTCGACTAGCGGACAAGAGACCCAGTACTTC
D: -; J: TRBJ1-1; size: few; V: TRBV4-1; CDR3: CASSQEWRVEGTEAFF; DNA: TGCGCCAGCAGCCAAGAATGGAGGGTCGAAGGCACTGAAGCTTTCTTT
D: -; J: TRBJ2-1; size: -; V: TRBV6-5; CDR3: CASSYSEEVRQFF; DNA: TGTGCCAGCAGTTACTCGGAAGAGGTACGGCAGTTCTTC
D: -; J: TRBJ2-5; size: few; V: TRBV6-2/TRBV6-3; CDR3: CASRWGMETQYF; DNA: TGTGCCAGCAGGTGGGGGATGGAGACCCAGTACTTC
D: -; J: TRBJ2-1; size: -; V: TRBV12-3/TRBV12-4; CDR3: CASSLYAEHEQFF; DNA: TGTGCCAGCAGTTTGTACGCGGAACATGAGCAGTTCTTC
D: -; J: TRBJ2-1; size: -; V: TRBV20-1; CDR3: CSAIRTESYNEQFF; DNA: TGCAGTGCTATCCGCACCGAGAGTTACAATGAGCAGTTCTTC
D: -; J: TRBJ2-6; size: few; V: TRBV5-1; CDR3: CASSLRITSGANVLTF; DNA: TGCGCCAGCAGCTTGCGGATAACCTCTGGGGCCAACGTCCTGACTTTC
D: TRBD2; J: TRBJ2-5; size: few; V: TRBV7-6; CDR3: CASSLSLAGGGAQYF; DNA: TGTGCCAGCAGCTTATCTCTAGCGGGAGGGGGGGCCCAGTACTTC
D: TRBD2; J: TRBJ2-1; size: -; V: TRBV20-1; CDR3: CSASILAGNNEQFF; DNA: TGCAGTGCTAGTATACTAGCGGGGAACAATGAGCAGTTCTTC
D: -; J: TRBJ2-4; size: few; V: TRBV7-9; CDR3: CASSLATGGAKNIQYF; DNA: TGTGCCAGCAGCTTAGCCACTGGGGGAGCCAAAAACATTCAGTACTTC
D: TRBD2; J: TRBJ2-5; size: few; V: TRBV20-1; CDR3: CSPELAGGETQYF; DNA: TGCAGTCCTGAGCTGGCGGGAGGAGAGACCCAGTACTTC
D: TRBD2; J: TRBJ2-3; size: few; V: TRBV20-1; CDR3: CSASGTTLFYTQYF; DNA: TGCAGTGCTAGTGGGACTACACTCTTCTATACGCAGTATTTT
D: TRBD1; J: TRBJ2-3; size: few; V: TRBV27; CDR3: CASSHRGRTDTQYF; DNA: TGTGCCAGCAGTCACAGGGGGCGTACAGATACGCAGTATTTT
D: -; J: TRBJ1-5; size: -; V: TRBV4-3; CDR3: CASSPVTTDSNQPQHF; DNA: TGCGCCAGCAGCCCCGTTACGACAGATAGCAATCAGCCCCAGCATTTT
D: TRBD1; J: TRBJ1-4; size: few; V: TRBV29-1; CDR3: CSVATGTGNEKLFF; DNA: TGCAGCGTGGCAACCGGGACAGGGAATGAAAAACTGTTTTTT
D: -; J: TRBJ2-3; size: -; V: TRBV5-1; CDR3: CASSLPSDTQYF; DNA: TGCGCCAGCAGCTTGCCCTCAGATACGCAGTATTTT
D: -; J: TRBJ1-5; size: -; V: TRBV20-1; CDR3: CSAKQGSNQPQHF; DNA: TGCAGCGCTAAACAGGGCAGCAATCAGCCCCAGCATTTT
D: -; J: TRBJ2-7; size: many; V: TRBV3-1; CDR3: CASSQKGVNEQYF; DNA: TGTGCCAGCAGCCAAAAGGGGGTAAACGAGCAGTACTTC
D: -; J: TRBJ1-1; size: few; V: TRBV9; CDR3: CASSANQGNTEAFF; DNA: TGTGCCAGCAGCGCAAATCAGGGGAACACTGAAGCTTTCTTT
D: -; J: TRBJ2-5; size: -; V: TRBV7-2; CDR3: CASSLIGQQETQYF; DNA: TGTGCCAGCAGCTTAATAGGACAGCAAGAGACCCAGTACTTC
D: -; J: TRBJ2-7; size: few; V: TRBV28; CDR3: CASSLGQGINYEQYF; DNA: TGTGCCAGCAGTTTAGGGCAGGGTATAAACTACGAGCAGTACTTC
D: TRBD1; J: TRBJ1-5; size: -; V: TRBV24-1; CDR3: CATSETGTGAGQPQHF; DNA: TGTGCCACCAGTGAAACCGGGACAGGGGCCGGGCAGCCCCAGCATTTT
D: -; J: TRBJ2-5; size: many; V: TRBV6-6; CDR3: CASTNRGQETQYF; DNA: TGTGCCAGCACCAACCGCGGCCAAGAGACCCAGTACTTC
D: -; J: TRBJ1-5; size: few; V: TRBV6-5; CDR3: CASSPEGPDSNQPQHF; DNA: TGTGCCAGCAGCCCAGAGGGACCTGACAGCAATCAGCCCCAGCATTTT
D: TRBD2; J: TRBJ2-5; size: -; V: TRBV28; CDR3: CASSFSGSAETQYF; DNA: TGTGCCAGCAGTTTCAGCGGGAGCGCCGAGACCCAGTACTTC
D: -; J: TRBJ1-5; size: -; V: TRBV7-2; CDR3: CASSPKAGGNQPQHF; DNA: TGTGCCAGCAGCCCGAAGGCAGGGGGCAATCAGCCCCAGCATTTT
D: -; J: TRBJ2-2; size: -; V: TRBV2; CDR3: CASTALARTGELFF; DNA: TGTGCCAGCACCGCGCTAGCGCGCACCGGGGAGCTGTTTTTT
D: -; J: TRBJ2-1; size: few; V: TRBV9; CDR3: CASSVDYRNEQFF; DNA: TGTGCCAGCAGCGTAGACTACCGGAATGAGCAGTTCTTC
D: -; J: TRBJ1-2; size: many; V: TRBV4-3; CDR3: CASSQEVQQSNYGYTF; DNA: TGCGCCAGCAGCCAAGAAGTCCAGCAGAGTAACTATGGCTACACCTTC
D: -; J: TRBJ2-7; size: few; V: TRBV28; CDR3: CASSLEGLIPYEQYF; DNA: TGTGCCAGCAGTTTGGAGGGGTTAATACCCTACGAGCAGTACTTC
D: TRBD1; J: TRBJ1-5; size: -; V: TRBV28; CDR3: CASTSQAGGFQPQHF; DNA: TGTGCCAGCACCTCCCAGGCAGGGGGGTTTCAGCCCCAGCATTTT
D: TRBD2; J: TRBJ2-2; size: -; V: TRBV20-1; CDR3: CSALRGGSTGELFF; DNA: TGCAGTGCCCTCCGGGGGGGATCCACCGGGGAGCTGTTTTTT
D: TRBD1; J: TRBJ1-4; size: -; V: TRBV7-9; CDR3: CASSAQGARTNEKLFF; DNA: TGTGCCAGCAGCGCCCAGGGGGCGCGGACTAATGAAAAACTGTTTTTT
D: -; J: TRBJ2-5; size: -; V: TRBV25-1; CDR3: CASSEHSQETQYF; DNA: TGTGCCAGCAGTGAACACAGTCAAGAGACCCAGTACTTC
D: TRBD2; J: TRBJ2-5; size: many; V: TRBV11-2; CDR3: CASSEVFLAGQETQYF; DNA: TGTGCCAGCAGCGAAGTTTTCTTAGCGGGTCAAGAGACCCAGTACTTC
D: -; J: TRBJ2-7; size: few; V: TRBV15; CDR3: CATSNPDRQQYF; DNA: TGTGCCACCAGCAATCCGGACCGACAGCAGTACTTC
D: -; J: TRBJ2-1; size: -; V: TRBV6-5; CDR3: CASKDSSYNEQFF; DNA: TGTGCCAGCAAAGATTCCTCCTACAATGAGCAGTTCTTC
D: -; J: TRBJ2-7; size: -; V: TRBV28; CDR3: CASSSESRAFEQYF; DNA: TGTGCCAGCAGCTCCGAGAGCAGGGCATTCGAGCAGTACTTC
D: -; J: TRBJ2-7; size: few; V: TRBV10-3; CDR3: CAIGETGREQYF; DNA: TGTGCCATCGGGGAGACAGGGAGGGAGCAGTACTTC
D: -; J: TRBJ2-5; size: -; V: TRBV3-1; CDR3: CASTSGPTWNF; DNA: TGTGCCAGCACTTCGGGACCCACTTGGAACTTC
D: TRBD1; J: TRBJ2-7; size: -; V: TRBV6-2/TRBV6-3; CDR3: CASQGAIFYEQYF; DNA: TGTGCCAGCCAGGGGGCTATTTTCTACGAGCAGTACTTC
D: -; J: TRBJ2-3; size: -; V: TRBV6-2/TRBV6-3; CDR3: CASSPLTSTDTQYF; DNA: TGTGCCAGCAGCCCTCTGACTAGCACAGATACGCAGTATTTT
D: -; J: TRBJ2-7; size: few; V: TRBV7-2; CDR3: CASSLEGYQQYF; DNA: TGTGCCAGCAGCTTAGAGGGCTACCAGCAGTACTTC
D: -; J: TRBJ1-1; size: -; V: TRBV6-5; CDR3: CASSYSSLIRDTEAFF; DNA: TGTGCCAGCAGTTACTCGAGCCTTATAAGGGACACTGAAGCTTTCTTT
D: -; J: TRBJ2-5; size: -; V: TRBV29-1; CDR3: CSVRGHPKETQYF; DNA: TGCAGCGTACGGGGACATCCCAAAGAGACCCAGTACTTC
D: -; J: TRBJ1-1; size: few; V: TRBV2; CDR3: CATKNLMNTEAFF; DNA: TGTGCCACCAAAAACTTAATGAACACTGAAGCTTTCTTT
D: -; J: TRBJ2-3; size: few; V: TRBV7-2; CDR3: CASSLYMDTQYF; DNA: TGTGCCAGCAGCCTGTATATGGATACGCAGTATTTT
D: -; J: TRBJ2-7; size: many; V: TRBV28; CDR3: CASSLLSYEQYF; DNA: TGTGCCAGCAGTTTATTGAGCTACGAGCAGTACTTC
D: -; J: TRBJ2-5; size: many; V: TRBV11-2; CDR3: CASSLDIAQGGWETQYF; DNA: TGTGCCAGCAGCTTAGATATCGCGCAGGGCGGATGGGAGACCCAGTACTTC
D: TRBD1; J: TRBJ1-1; size: -; V: TRBV28; CDR3: CASSTGGVSEAFF; DNA: TGTGCCAGCAGCACAGGGGGCGTCTCTGAAGCTTTCTTT